The 2 T cell receptor beta chains listed next were all sequenced from one sample in a study of glioma-infiltrating T cells. The iRepertoire nested amplicon-rescue multiplex PCR amplified TCR alpha and beta CDR3s from RNA. TCRdb reprocessed the multiplex PCR reads via MiXCR and lists one record per CDR3 protein. The sample holds approximately 45,000 distinct CDR3 sequences, about 22% seen once. The sample was glioma tissue, nonneoplastic brain tissue, or PBMCs (not recorded which). These receptor sequences come from a human donor with low-grade glioma or glioblastoma, undergoing nonglioma brain surgery, or in good health (not recorded which).

This clonotype was recorded at least ten times. The chain uses TRBV7-9 and TRBJ2-7; the D is unclear. CDR3 length: 11 residues. The germline V and J ends were trimmed by 5 bases and 7 bases, with 9 bases remaining between them. Looked up from germline, CDR1 is SEHNR and CDR2 is FQNEAQ (reference sequence). Here the CDR3 reads CASSPSKEQYF. For the CDR3, the DNA is TGTGCCAGCAGCCCATCGAAGGAGCAGTACTTC.

This clonotype was seen a handful of times. This chain links TRBV7-9 with TRBJ2-7; D is possibly TRBD1 (5 bases). Germline V lookup: CDR1 SEHNR, CDR2 FQNEAQ (reference sequence). The CDR3 covers 14 residues. V was trimmed by 5 bases and J by 3 bases, leaving 14 bases between them. CDR3 bases: TGTGCCAGCAGCCATAGACAGAAGCACTACGAGCAGTACTTC. This codes for CASSHRQKHYEQYF.